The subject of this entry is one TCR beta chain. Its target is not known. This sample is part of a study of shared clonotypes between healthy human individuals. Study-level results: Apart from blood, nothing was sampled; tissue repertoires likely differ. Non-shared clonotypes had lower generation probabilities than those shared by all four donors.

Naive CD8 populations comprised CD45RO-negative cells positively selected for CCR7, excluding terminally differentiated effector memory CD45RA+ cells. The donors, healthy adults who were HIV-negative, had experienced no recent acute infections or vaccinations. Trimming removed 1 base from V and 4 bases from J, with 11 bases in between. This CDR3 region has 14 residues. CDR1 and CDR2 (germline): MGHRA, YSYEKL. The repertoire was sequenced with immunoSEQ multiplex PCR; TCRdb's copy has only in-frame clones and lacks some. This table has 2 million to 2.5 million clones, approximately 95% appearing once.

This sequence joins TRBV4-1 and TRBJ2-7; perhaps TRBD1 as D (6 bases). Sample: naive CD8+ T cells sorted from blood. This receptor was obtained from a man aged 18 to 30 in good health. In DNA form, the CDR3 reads TGCGCCAGCAGCCAAGTCTACAGGGAATACGAGCAGTACTTC. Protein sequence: CASSQVYREYEQYF.